This TCR beta chain was captured in a study of shared clonotypes between healthy human individuals. V was pared by 4 bases and J by 7 bases, with 3 bases of the junction left unmatched. This CDR3 comprises 14 residues. The V gene's germline CDR1 is SGHNT and CDR2 YYREEE (reference sequence). CD45RO-negative, CCR7-positively selected cells formed the naive CD8 fraction, excluding terminally differentiated effector memory CD45RA+ cells. The table came from immunoSEQ multiplex PCR; TCRdb's copy has only in-frame clones and leaves some out. The profile shows about 2 million clones, about 95% of them singletons.

The sample was naive CD8+ T cells sorted from blood. This sequence joins TRBV5-4 and TRBJ1-6; TRBD1 matches 9 bases. The sequence was obtained from a man younger than 35 in good health. The CDR3: CASSRTGANSPLHF. Written as DNA, the CDR3 is TGTGCCAGCAGCAGGACAGGGGCCAATTCACCCCTCCACTTT.